This TCR beta chain appears in the sequencing data of a study of T-cell reconstitution after alpha-beta-depleted transplantation in children. Overall study results and limits: Day-60 TCRbeta diversity that was high in some patients was derived from surviving recipient T cells and thymic progenitors. From newly produced T cells came most of the T-cell counts and diversity one year after transplant. Reportedly, alpha-beta T cells present about two months post-transplant originated from several hundred expanded clones of graft origin.

This clonotype was picked up a small number of times. Antigen: not known. Preparation of the TCRbeta library involved a method that used unique molecular identifiers. TCRdb called the PCR reads again in MiXCR, with one record for every CDR3 protein. The sample consists of hundreds of thousands of distinct CDR3 sequences, 20% to 25% of them appearing once. This CDR3 contains 13 residues. With 5 bases clipped from V and 3 bases from J, the junction kept 5 bases outside the gene matches. Germline CDR1 DFQATT, CDR2 SNEGSKA (reference sequence). The receptor was derived from a boy less than two years old who had a stem cell transplant for acute myeloid leukemia, so the T cells may come from the graft donor. This sequence joins TRBV20-1 and TRBJ2-7; 9 nucleotides match TRBD2. Here the sequenced sample was PBMCs, mostly from graft donor cells, taken 360 days after TCRalphabeta/CD19-depleted stem cell transplant. CDR3 amino acids: CSARSGGDYEQYV. In DNA form, the CDR3 reads TGCAGTGCTCGTAGCGGGGGTGACTACGAGCAGTACGTC.